The 8 T cell receptor beta chains in this list originate from one sample, sequenced in a study of T cell changes during pregnancy in multiple sclerosis. Assay: immunoSEQ multiplex PCR; the TCRdb copy retains only in-frame clones and omits some. Of approximately 54,000 clones listed, about 91% are singletons. The sample was peripheral blood, taken after pregnancy. All receptors derive from a female donor in good health, enrolled as a control in a pregnancy study.

The rearrangement joins TRBV9 to TRBJ1-2, with D possibly being TRBD1 (5 bases). CDR1 SGDLS and CDR2 YYNGEE come from the germline V gene. V lost 0 bases and J lost 2, with 17 bases in between. This CDR3 region has 17 residues. CDR3 DNA sequence: TGTGCCAGCAGCGTAGAAGACCAGGCAGGGTCCAACTATGGCTACACCTTC. This encodes CASSVEDQAGSNYGYTF.

The rearrangement joins TRBV6-5 to TRBJ2-7; a weak D match, TRBD2 (5 bases). The CDR3 runs to 15 residues. Trimming removed 6 bases at V and 3 bases at J, with 18 bases between. Germline CDR1 MNHEY, CDR2 SVGAGI. The CDR3 protein is CASSPDRGLIYEQYF. Written as DNA, the CDR3 is TGTGCCAGCAGCCCCGATCGGGGTTTGATCTACGAGCAGTACTTC.

The rearrangement joins TRBV5-6 to TRBJ2-5, with 10 bases lining up with TRBD1. V was pared by 1 base and J by 2 bases, with 5 bases of the junction left unmatched. CDR3 length equals 16 residues. Germline CDR1 and CDR2: SGHDT and YYEEEE. Here the CDR3 reads CASSLRTGGSQETQYF. The CDR3 bases are TGTGCCAGCAGCTTGCGGACAGGGGGTTCGCAAGAGACCCAGTACTTC.

The chain links TRBV7-2 to TRBJ2-7; a weak D match, TRBD1 (7 bases). The germline V gene has CDR1 SGHTA and CDR2 FQGNSA. The CDR3 is 16 amino acids. Between the trimmed V and J ends, which lost 5 bases and 6 bases, there was a span of 23 bases. This chain's CDR3 is CASSRGGGTEAGEQYF. The CDR3 nucleotides read TGTGCCAGCAGCCGTGGGGGCGGGACAGAAGCTGGCGAGCAGTACTTC.

Concerning this clone: In the same sample, other DNA sequences code for this CDR3. The chain employs TRBV6-5 and TRBJ1-2; D possibly corresponds to TRBD1 (5 bases). The CDR3 extends over 12 amino acids. Trimming removed 7 bases from V and 0 bases from J, with 6 bases in between. Germline lookup yields CDR1 MNHEY and CDR2 SVGAGI. CDR3 bases: TGTGCCAGCAAAGGGGCTAACTATGGCTACACCTTC. This encodes CASKGANYGYTF.

The J gene is TRBJ1-4, the V gene TRBV6-5; 11 nucleotides line up with TRBD1. The CDR3 length is 13 residues. V dropped 6 bases and J dropped 7; count of bases not matched to a gene: 1. CDR1 is MNHEY, CDR2 SVGAGI, per germline. The CDR3 DNA follows: TGTGCCAGCAGGGGGACAGGGGGTGAAAAACTGTTTTTT. Translation: CASRGTGGEKLFF.

The rearrangement joins TRBV5-1 to TRBJ2-3; TRBD2 might be the D (6 bases). Germline V gene lookup returns CDR1 SGHRS and CDR2 YFSETQ. The CDR3 contains 15 residues. Trimming removed 4 bases from V and 1 base from J, with 13 bases in between. The CDR3 DNA sequence: TGCGCCAGCAGCCTCCAGACGGGGGGCACAGATACGCAGTATTTT. Translating it yields CASSLQTGGTDTQYF. Based on the CDR3 plus reference TRBV5-1 and TRBJ2-3, the full variable domain is KAGVTQTPRYLIKTRGQQVTLSCSPISGHRSVSWYQQTPGQGLQFLFEYFSETQRNKGNFPGRFSGRQFSNSRSEMNVSTLELGDSALYLCASSLQTGGTDTQYFGPGTRLTVL.

This chain uses TRBV6-6 with TRBJ1-5, with TRBD1 as a possible D gene (5 bases). The CDR3 is made up of 16 amino acids. Germline V gene data show CDR1 as MNHNY and CDR2 as SVGAGI (reference sequence). Deletions cut 6 bases from V and 3 bases from J, with 18 bases between. The CDR3 protein is CASRSTGPLDNQPQHF. The DNA for the CDR3 is TGTGCCAGCAGGTCCACAGGTCCCCTTGACAATCAGCCCCAGCATTTT.